Listed below are T cell receptor beta chains from one sample, sequenced in a study of radiation and T cells in renal cell carcinoma. Profiled with immunoSEQ multiplex PCR; TCRdb holds only in-frame clones, not every one. In the table there are around 170,000 clones, about 88% of which are singletons. Source: blood, taken from a patient whose treatment included radiotherapy and nephrectomy. These receptors were collected from a woman aged 50 to 60 with renal cell carcinoma. The CDR3 runs from the conserved cysteine through the conserved F or W. The D gene is left open where the match is weak. Clone size is stated in some rows and not others, as once, few, many or a class when expanded.

>.|TRBV5-4|.|TRBJ2-3
CASSLDYGVGTDTQYF
TGTGCCAGCAGCCTTGATTACGGAGTAGGGACAGATACGCAGTATTTT
>once|TRBV6-1|TRBD1|TRBJ2-5
CASSDQLQGAGETQYF
TGTGCCAGCAGTGATCAACTACAGGGGGCGGGAGAGACCCAGTACTTC
>.|TRBV12-5|.|TRBJ1-3
CASGLPPAGNTIYF
TGTGCTAGTGGTTTGCCCCCAGCGGGAAACACCATATATTTT
>.|TRBV9|.|TRBJ1-2
CASSVSGGYTF
TGTGCCAGCAGCGTATCGGGGGGCTACACCTTC
>.|TRBV5-1|.|TRBJ2-2
CASSLDANTGELFF
TGCGCCAGCTCCCTGGACGCGAACACCGGGGAGCTGTTTTTT
>.|TRBV7-9|.|TRBJ2-7
CASSLADGGTYEQYF
TGTGCCAGCAGCTTAGCTGACGGGGGAACCTACGAGCAGTACTTC
>.|TRBV7-2|.|TRBJ1-2
CASSLAGPRGYTF
TGTGCCAGCAGCTTAGCAGGGCCGCGGGGCTACACCTTC
>.|TRBV7-9|.|TRBJ1-5
CASSAGYRDNQPQHF
TGTGCCAGCAGCGCCGGATACAGGGACAATCAGCCCCAGCATTTT
>once|TRBV4-1|TRBD1|TRBJ1-4
CASSRAGTGSFEKLFF
TGCGCCAGCAGCCGAGCCGGGACAGGGTCATTTGAAAAACTGTTTTTT
>.|TRBV19|TRBD1|TRBJ2-7
CASRPTGSSYEQYF
TGTGCCAGTAGACCGACAGGGAGCTCCTACGAGCAGTACTTC
>.|TRBV5-5|.|TRBJ2-7
CASSLEYEQYF
TGTGCCAGCAGCTTGGAATACGAGCAGTACTTC
>.|TRBV18|.|TRBJ1-5
CASSPFRSNQPQHF
TGTGCCAGCTCACCATTCAGGAGCAATCAGCCCCAGCATTTT
>once|TRBV5-6|.|TRBJ1-1
CASSLRDTNTEAFF
TGTGCCAGCAGCTTAAGGGACACGAACACTGAAGCTTTCTTT
>.|TRBV7-2|TRBD1|TRBJ1-4
CASSSGGRGLTNEKLFF
TGTGCCAGCAGCTCGGGAGGAAGGGGGCTCACTAATGAAAAACTGTTTTTT
>few|TRBV11-2|TRBD1|TRBJ1-1
CASSRPFQGAYTEAFF
TGTGCCAGCAGCCGCCCTTTCCAGGGGGCTTACACTGAAGCTTTCTTT
>few|TRBV6-1|TRBD1|TRBJ1-1
CASIVRQGSEAFF
TGTGCCAGCATAGTAAGACAGGGGAGTGAAGCTTTCTTT
>.|TRBV6-1|.|TRBJ1-2
CASSEASGRGYGYTF
TGTGCCAGCAGTGAAGCCTCGGGGCGGGGGTATGGCTACACCTTC
>.|TRBV5-1|TRBD1|TRBJ1-1
CASGTGGAGTEAFF
TGCGCCAGCGGGACAGGGGGCGCGGGTACTGAAGCTTTCTTT
>.|TRBV25-1|.|TRBJ1-2
CASSEFGKGNGYTF
TGTGCCAGCAGTGAATTTGGAAAAGGGAACGGCTACACCTTC
>.|TRBV19|.|TRBJ2-5
CASSMGDKPYF
TGTGCCAGTAGTATGGGGGACAAACCGTACTTC
>.|TRBV29-1|TRBD1|TRBJ2-7
CSVAYRDRVHEQYF
TGCAGCGTTGCTTACCGGGACAGGGTCCACGAGCAGTACTTC
>once|TRBV29-1|.|TRBJ2-5
CSVDMVDQETQYF
TGCAGCGTTGACATGGTAGACCAAGAGACCCAGTACTTC
>.|TRBV10-3|TRBD2|TRBJ2-3
CAIRAASGGTDTQYF
TGTGCCATCAGGGCTGCTAGCGGGGGCACAGATACGCAGTATTTT
>.|TRBV28|.|TRBJ1-5
CASSPPNQPQHF
TGTGCCAGCAGCCCCCCCAATCAGCCCCAGCATTTT
>once|TRBV7-3|.|TRBJ2-2
CASRLEANTGELFF
TGTGCCAGCAGACTAGAAGCGAACACCGGGGAGCTGTTTTTT
>.|TRBV18|TRBD1|TRBJ1-5
CASSSGQGSNQPQHF
TGTGCCAGCTCCTCCGGACAGGGTAGCAATCAGCCCCAGCATTTT
>.|TRBV5-1|.|TRBJ1-1
CASSLPLGHTEAFF
TGCGCCAGCAGCTTGCCGCTAGGGCATACTGAAGCTTTCTTT
>.|TRBV5-5|.|TRBJ2-5
CASSPPGTQETQYF
TGTGCCAGCAGCCCTCCCGGGACTCAAGAGACCCAGTACTTC
>.|TRBV2|.|TRBJ1-5
CASADGSNQPQHF
TGTGCCAGCGCCGACGGTAGCAATCAGCCCCAGCATTTT
>.|TRBV6-1|.|TRBJ1-2
CASSEYSDSTYGYTF
TGTGCCAGCAGTGAATATTCGGACAGCACCTATGGCTACACCTTC
>.|TRBV9|TRBD2|TRBJ2-1
CASSVGTGTSGGPKSYNEQFF
TGTGCCAGCAGCGTCGGCACCGGGACTAGCGGGGGGCCGAAGTCCTACAATGAGCAGTTCTTC
>.|TRBV2|.|TRBJ2-7
CASSEVGRQYF
TGTGCCAGCAGTGAAGTCGGCAGACAGTACTTC
>.|TRBV5-1|.|TRBJ2-7
CASSPKSGLIVYEQYF
TGCGCCAGCAGCCCAAAGTCAGGGTTGATAGTCTACGAGCAGTACTTC
>.|TRBV5-1|TRBD1|TRBJ1-1
CASSFISGQENTEAFF
TGCGCCAGCAGCTTTATCTCGGGACAGGAGAACACTGAAGCTTTCTTT
>.|TRBV21-1|.|TRBJ1-1
CASSKRTGVNTEAFF
TGTGCCAGCAGCAAGAGGACAGGGGTGAACACTGAAGCTTTCTTT
>.|TRBV19|.|TRBJ1-2
CASSPLPEPGQRYGYTF
TGTGCCAGTAGTCCGCTACCCGAGCCAGGACAGCGCTATGGCTACACCTTC
>.|TRBV2|.|TRBJ1-2
CASSEARAFYGYTF
TGTGCCAGCAGTGAAGCAAGGGCTTTCTATGGCTACACCTTC
>.|TRBV7-9|TRBD1|TRBJ1-5
CASSLGDSLKHF
TGTGCCAGCAGCTTGGGGGACAGCCTGAAGCATTTT
>few|TRBV5-1|.|TRBJ2-7
CASSPEGLYEQYF
TGCGCCAGCAGCCCGGAGGGTCTTTACGAGCAGTACTTC
>.|TRBV9|TRBD1|TRBJ2-7
CASSVGLPGTGAYEQYF
TGTGCCAGCAGCGTAGGTCTCCCGGGGACAGGGGCGTACGAGCAGTACTTC
>.|TRBV5-6|.|TRBJ2-1
CASSPGPPGDNEQFF
TGTGCCAGCAGCCCGGGACCCCCCGGGGACAATGAGCAGTTCTTC
>.|TRBV7-3|TRBD1|TRBJ1-2
CASSASGQEPAYGYTF
TGTGCCAGCAGCGCCTCAGGACAGGAGCCAGCCTATGGCTACACCTTC
>.|TRBV11-2|.|TRBJ1-1
CASSLTQKTEAFF
TGTGCCAGCAGCTTAACGCAAAAAACTGAAGCTTTCTTT
>.|TRBV5-6|TRBD1|TRBJ1-3
CASSFTGAGNTIYF
TGTGCCAGCAGCTTCACAGGGGCTGGAAACACCATATATTTT
>.|TRBV12-5|.|TRBJ1-5
CASCWGGSNQPQHF
TGTGCTAGCTGCTGGGGGGGAAGCAATCAGCCCCAGCATTTT
>once|TRBV19|TRBD1|TRBJ2-2
CASSSGQWDSASGELFF
TGTGCCAGTAGCAGTGGCCAGTGGGACAGCGCTTCCGGGGAGCTGTTTTTT
>.|TRBV12-5|.|TRBJ2-1
CASGLVYREQFF
TGTGCTAGTGGTTTGGTATATCGGGAGCAGTTCTTC
>once|TRBV11-2|TRBD1|TRBJ2-3
CASSLLRTGPDTQYF
TGTGCCAGCAGCTTATTGAGGACAGGGCCAGATACGCAGTATTTT
>.|TRBV6-5|TRBD1|TRBJ1-5
CASSRAGGHQPQHF
TGTGCCAGCAGTCGTGCAGGGGGCCATCAGCCCCAGCATTTT
>once|TRBV7-7|TRBD2|TRBJ2-1
CASSLAAAGGLDEQFF
TGTGCTAGCAGCTTAGCAGCAGCGGGGGGGCTCGATGAGCAGTTCTTC
>.|TRBV6-6|.|TRBJ1-4
CASSTGSIGGGEKLFF
TGTGCCAGCAGTACAGGATCCATTGGGGGAGGTGAAAAACTGTTTTTT
>.|TRBV6-5|.|TRBJ2-3
CASSYSDRTLDTQYF
TGTGCCAGCAGTTACTCCGACCGCACATTAGATACGCAGTATTTT
>.|TRBV5-6|.|TRBJ1-3
CASSQEYSGNTIYF
TGTGCCAGCAGCCAAGAGTACTCTGGAAACACCATATATTTT
>.|TRBV7-8|TRBD2|TRBJ2-7
CASSGLAVAYEQYF
TGTGCCAGCAGCGGACTAGCGGTGGCCTACGAGCAGTACTTC
>few|TRBV7-9|.|TRBJ1-3
CASREDRGSGNTIYF
TGTGCCAGCAGGGAGGACAGAGGCTCTGGAAACACCATATATTTT